The 32 T cell receptor beta chains below all came from one sample that was sequenced in a study of blood T cell repertoires in COVID-19. Clones were read by immunoSEQ multiplex PCR, and TCRdb kept only the in-frame ones, dropping some. The sample carries 200,000 to 250,000 clones, roughly 86% recorded once. Sequenced: peripheral blood. These receptors all come from a woman younger than 45 who had recovered from COVID-19.

This clone came up once. The rearrangement links TRBV2 to TRBJ2-3; no firm D call. CDR1 and CDR2 (germline): SNHLY, FYNNEI. The CDR3 spans 16 residues. V lost 1 base and J 1 base, leaving 12 bases between the germline ends. Written as DNA, the CDR3 is TGTGCCAGCAGTGAAGTGAACGGAGAGGGCACAGATACGCAGTATTTT. As protein: CASSEVNGEGTDTQYF.

The CDR3 spells CATSRGQSQHF. CDR3 nucleotides: TGTGCCACCAGCAGAGGACAGAGCCAGCATTTT. The genes are TRBV15 and TRBJ1-5; possible D gene TRBD1, 5 bases. The CDR3 loop spans 11 amino acids. Trimming left V 1 base short and J 12 bases short, with 7 bases between. From germline, CDR1 is LNHNV and CDR2 YYDKDF (reference sequence).

The rearrangement joins TRBV7-7 to TRBJ2-2, with 14 bases lining up with TRBD2. CDR3 length: 16 residues. After removal of 5 bases from V and 5 bases from J, the junction contained 4 bases not matched to a gene. Looked up from germline, CDR1 is SSHAT and CDR2 is FNYEAQ (reference sequence). As DNA, the CDR3 is TGTGCCAGCAGCCTCCGACTAGCGGGGGGGACCGGGGAGCTGTTTTTT. Residues: CASSLRLAGGTGELFF.

This sequence joins TRBV6-5 and TRBJ2-1, with D perhaps matching TRBD1 (5 bases). The germline gives CDR1 MNHEY, CDR2 SVGAGI. V was trimmed by 2 bases and J by 2 bases, leaving 13 bases between them. The CDR3 contains 16 residues. The CDR3 bases are TGTGCCAGCAGTTACGGGGCAGGAGTAACCTACAATGAGCAGTTCTTC. Amino acid sequence: CASSYGAGVTYNEQFF.

The chain uses TRBV7-9 and TRBJ2-1, with D perhaps TRBD1 (5 bases). Germline CDR1 is SEHNR and CDR2 is FQNEAQ (reference sequence). The CDR3 contains 12 residues. The V end was cut by 1 base, the J end by 9 bases, with 7 bases between. CDR3 coding DNA: TGTGCCAGCAGCTTAGTCAGGGTTGAGCAGTTCTTC. It yields the protein CASSLVRVEQFF.

V is TRBV19 and J is TRBJ2-7; D gene ambiguous. This CDR3 comprises 15 residues. Looked up from germline, CDR1 is LNHDA and CDR2 is SQIVND (reference sequence). Trimming pared 1 base from V and 0 bases from J, leaving 10 bases between. CDR3 region: CASSIGPGISYEQYF. The CDR3, as DNA: TGTGCCAGTAGTATAGGGCCAGGCATCTCCTACGAGCAGTACTTC.

V usage is TRBV19 and J usage is TRBJ2-6; tentatively, D is TRBD2 (5 bases). V gave up 9 bases and J gave up 4 bases, with 10 bases separating them. The V gene's germline CDR1 is LNHDA and CDR2 SQIVND (reference sequence). The CDR3 has 13 amino acids. The CDR3 DNA reads TGTGCCAGCCAGGACTCCGGGGCCAACGTCCTGACTTTC. It encodes CASQDSGANVLTF.

This chain joins TRBV27 and TRBJ2-7; 7 bases agree with TRBD1. Germline CDR1 is MNHEY and CDR2 is SMNVEV (reference sequence). The CDR3 runs to 14 residues. V shed 6 bases, J shed 2 bases, and the junction held 7 bases outside the gene matches. CDR3: CASRYGQVAYEQYF. The CDR3 DNA follows: TGTGCCAGCAGATATGGACAGGTCGCCTACGAGCAGTACTTC.

This chain uses TRBV9 with TRBJ1-3; D not resolved. Germline assignment: CDR1 SGDLS and CDR2 YYNGEE. V shed 0 bases and J shed 0 bases, with 4 bases lying between them. This CDR3 has 14 amino acids. The DNA of the CDR3 is TGTGCCAGCAGCGTAGGGGCCTCTGGAAACACCATATATTTT. As protein: CASSVGASGNTIYF. Full variable domain (outside the CDR3, taken from reference TRBV9 and TRBJ1-3): DSGVTQTPKHLITATGQRVTLRCSPRSGDLSVYWYQQSLDQGLQFLIQYYNGEERAKGNILERFSAQQFPDLHSELNLSSLELGDSALYFCASSVGASGNTIYFGEGSWLTVV.

The CDR3 nucleotides are TGTGCCTGGAGTGTAGACACGAATAAGCCCCAGCATTTT. Translation gives CAWSVDTNKPQHF. This chain uses TRBV30 with TRBJ1-5; no clear D. From germline, CDR1 is GTSNPN and CDR2 SVGIG (reference sequence). The CDR3 contains 13 residues. V was pared by 0 bases and J by 8 bases, with 11 bases between.

This chain joins TRBV7-9 and TRBJ2-7; D is possibly TRBD2 (5 bases). There are 18 residues in the CDR3. V was pared by 1 base and J by 7 bases, with 26 bases between. The germline CDR1 and CDR2 sequences are SEHNR and FQNEAQ (reference sequence). This chain's CDR3 is CASSLELRPGSTTREQYF. The CDR3 DNA reads as TGTGCCAGCAGCTTAGAGTTGCGTCCAGGATCCACAACTAGGGAGCAGTACTTC. The whole variable domain, remainder taken from reference TRBV7-9 and TRBJ2-7, is DTGVSQNPRHKITKRGQNVTFRCDPISEHNRLYWYRQTLGQGPEFLTYFQNEAQLEKSRLLSDRFSAERPKGSFSTLEIQRTEQGDSAMYLCASSLELRPGSTTREQYFGPGTRLTVT.

This sequence joins TRBV6-5 and TRBJ1-2; TRBD1 matches 7 bases. Germline CDR1 is MNHEY and CDR2 is SVGAGI. The CDR3 has 15 amino acids. With V trimmed by 7 bases and J by 2 bases, 10 bases remained unmatched. The CDR3 coding sequence is TGTGCCAGCACCCCCGGACAGGTTTCGAACTATGGCTACACCTTC. Protein product: CASTPGQVSNYGYTF.

In nucleotides, the CDR3 is TGTGCCATCAGTGAGTATTTCGAGGACAGGGGCGCGAACACTGAAGCTTTCTTT. Translating gives CAISEYFEDRGANTEAFF. The gene calls are TRBV10-3 and TRBJ1-1; TRBD1 matches at 9 bases. After removal of 1 base from V and 1 base from J, the junction contained 10 bases not matched to a gene. Germline CDR1 is ENHRY and CDR2 is SYGVKD. The CDR3 has 18 residues.

The gene calls are TRBV19 and TRBJ2-3, with 9 positions matching TRBD1. Losses at the gene ends were 3 bases for V and 1 base for J; bases not matched to a gene: 5. Germline CDR1 and CDR2: LNHDA and SQIVND (reference sequence). This CDR3 contains 16 residues. In DNA, the CDR3 is TGTGCCAGTAGTATCTCAACAGGGGGCGGCACAGATACGCAGTATTTT. Amino acids: CASSISTGGGTDTQYF.

This clone was recorded only once. The V gene is TRBV18, the J gene TRBJ1-2, with 7 bases lining up with TRBD1. The CDR3 covers 15 residues. Germline V gene sequence: CDR1 KGHSH, CDR2 LQKENI. With 3 bases clipped from V and 10 bases from J, the junction kept 14 bases outside the gene matches. CDR3 region: CASSPFIGTEPYYTF. CDR3 bases: TGTGCCAGCTCACCTTTCATAGGGACAGAACCTTACTACACCTTC.

V is TRBV24-1 and J is TRBJ2-1; D not certain. The CDR3 runs to 15 residues. The germline V and J ends were trimmed by 6 bases and 0 bases, with 11 bases remaining between them. Germline lookup yields CDR1 KGHDR and CDR2 SFDVKD. DNA for the CDR3: TGTGCCACCAGTCCCGGCGGATCCTCCTACAATGAGCAGTTCTTC. It is translated as CATSPGGSSYNEQFF.

In this sample, this clone turned up once. The V call is TRBV7-6, the J call TRBJ1-2; TRBD1 might be the D (6 bases). The CDR3 has 17 amino acids. Per germline, CDR1 SGHVS and CDR2 FNYEAQ. The V and J ends lost 1 base and 1 base respectively, with 16 bases between them. The CDR3 coding sequence is TGTGCCAGCAGCTTAGAGGGGACACCCACTTATAACTATGGCTACACCTTC. Residues: CASSLEGTPTYNYGYTF.

The gene calls are TRBV6-5 and TRBJ1-2; D remains ambiguous. The V and J ends lost 10 bases and 1 base respectively, with 16 bases between them. The CDR3 spans 14 residues. Per the germline V gene, CDR1 is MNHEY and CDR2 is SVGAGI. CDR3 loop: CAIPGGPGNYGYTF. The CDR3 nucleotides read TGTGCCATCCCCGGAGGACCCGGTAACTATGGCTACACCTTC.

The chain uses TRBV18 and TRBJ2-3, with D possibly being TRBD1 (6 bases). The ends were cut back, 6 bases at V and 1 base at J, with 8 bases in the middle. CDR1 and CDR2 (germline): KGHSH, LQKENI. The CDR3 runs to 13 residues. The CDR3 nucleotides are TGTGCCAGCTCGCGACAGGGCACAGATACGCAGTATTTT. Translated: CASSRQGTDTQYF. Full variable domain (rest looked up from reference TRBV18 and TRBJ2-3): NAGVMQNPRHLVRRRGQEARLRCSPMKGHSHVYWYRQLPEEGLKFMVYLQKENIIDESGMPKERFSAEFPKEGPSILRIQQVVRGDSAAYFCASSRQGTDTQYFGPGTRLTVL.

The J gene is TRBJ1-2, the V gene TRBV6-5; TRBD1 might be the D (5 bases). The CDR3 loop spans 15 amino acids. The V and J ends lost 0 bases and 4 bases respectively, with 12 bases between them. CDR1 MNHEY and CDR2 SVGAGI come from the germline V gene. CDR3 amino acids: CASSYSGDSFYGYTF. The CDR3 DNA sequence: TGTGCCAGCAGTTACTCGGGCGACAGCTTCTATGGCTACACCTTC.

V usage is TRBV19 and J usage is TRBJ2-6; D remains unclear. The CDR3 extends over 14 amino acids. V shed 5 bases and J shed 1 base, with 6 bases lying between them. CDR1 and CDR2 (germline): LNHDA, SQIVND (reference sequence). In DNA, the CDR3 is TGTGCCAGTAGTCTAAGTTCTGGGGCCAACGTCCTGACTTTC. As protein: CASSLSSGANVLTF.

This clone was picked up one time. The chain couples TRBV6-2 or TRBV6-3 to TRBJ2-1; 7 bases agree with TRBD1. V shed 4 bases and J 9 bases; nucleotides not matched to a gene: 15. The V gene's germline CDR1 is MNHEY and CDR2 SVGEGT. The CDR3 length is 16 residues. In DNA form, the CDR3 reads TGTGCCAGCAGTTGGGGCCAGGGGCGAGGGGGCCGTGAGCAGTTCTTC. This sequence encodes CASSWGQGRGGREQFF.

The chain joins TRBV19 to TRBJ1-3; D may be TRBD1 (6 bases). The germline gives CDR1 LNHDA, CDR2 SQIVND (reference sequence). This CDR3 is built from 15 residues. With 8 bases removed from V and 2 bases from J, the gap between germline ends came to 16 bases. Written as DNA, the CDR3 is TGTGCCAGTTCGATGGGGGGGGGCGCTGGAAACACCATATATTTT. Its protein is CASSMGGGAGNTIYF.

J is TRBJ2-2 and V is TRBV18; D possibly corresponds to TRBD2 (6 bases). The germline CDR1 and CDR2 sequences are KGHSH and LQKENI. The CDR3 covers 18 residues. The germline V and J ends were trimmed by 1 base and 6 bases, with 21 bases remaining between them. This CDR3 is CASSPLPPGGRGAGELFF. Written as DNA, the CDR3 is TGTGCCAGCTCACCACTACCCCCTGGAGGGCGCGGTGCCGGGGAGCTGTTTTTT.

This sequence joins TRBV7-3 and TRBJ1-1; D perhaps matches TRBD1 (5 bases). With 4 bases removed from V and 1 base from J, the gap between germline ends came to 7 bases. The germline V gene encodes CDR1 SGHTA and CDR2 FQGTGA. CDR3 length: 13 residues. The CDR3 is CASSSDKNTEAFF. CDR3 DNA: TGTGCCAGCAGCTCGGACAAGAACACTGAAGCTTTCTTT.

The J gene is TRBJ2-2, the V gene TRBV9; TRBD2 aligns across 11 bases. The V segment lost 4 bases and the J segment 4 bases; nucleotides outside the gene matches: 12. Germline V gene sequence: CDR1 SGDLS, CDR2 YYNGEE. The CDR3 totals 18 residues. The CDR3 protein is CASSPSISGGAVTGELFF. The CDR3 DNA is TGTGCCAGCAGCCCAAGCATTAGCGGGGGGGCGGTCACCGGGGAGCTGTTTTTT.

The genes are TRBV5-6 and TRBJ2-3, with 10 bases identical to TRBD2. V shed 4 bases and J 5 bases; nucleotides not matched to a gene: 13. The length of the CDR3 is 17 residues. Germline lookup yields CDR1 SGHDT and CDR2 YYEEEE. DNA of the CDR3: TGTGCCAGCAGCCCACGAGACCCTTGGACTAGCGGAGATACGCAGTATTTT. Translation: CASSPRDPWTSGDTQYF.

The chain combines TRBV10-1 with TRBJ2-7; 10 nucleotides line up with TRBD1. CDR1 and CDR2 from the germline V gene are WNHNN and SYGVQD (reference sequence). The CDR3 sequence is 16 residues long. Losses at the gene ends were 0 bases for V and 7 bases for J; bases not matched to a gene: 9. The DNA for the CDR3 is TGCGCCAGCAGTGAGTCAGGGGGACAGGGGACTAATGAGCAGTACTTC. This codes for CASSESGGQGTNEQYF.

This clone appeared once. The chain couples TRBV2 to TRBJ1-2; 8 nucleotides agree with TRBD1. CDR1 SNHLY and CDR2 FYNNEI come from the germline V gene. V lost 6 bases and J lost 7; bases outside the gene matches: 10. The CDR3 is 14 amino acids. This CDR3 is CASSFGDRGSGYTF. The CDR3 DNA is TGTGCCAGCAGCTTTGGAGACAGGGGATCTGGCTACACCTTC.

V gene TRBV7-9 combines with J gene TRBJ2-1; 10 bases fit TRBD2. V trimming: 3 bases; J trimming: 5 bases; junction bases outside the gene matches: 1. This CDR3 is 14 amino acids long. The germline V gene encodes CDR1 SEHNR and CDR2 FQNEAQ (reference sequence). CDR3 sequence reads: CASSFSGGNNEQFF. Here the CDR3 DNA reads TGTGCCAGCAGCTTTAGCGGGGGGAACAATGAGCAGTTCTTC.

V usage is TRBV5-1 and J usage is TRBJ1-2, with 7 nucleotides matching TRBD1. The V segment lost 5 bases and the J segment 8 bases; nucleotides outside the gene matches: 15. Germline loops: CDR1 SGHRS, CDR2 YFSETQ. There are 15 residues in the CDR3. As DNA, the CDR3 is TGCGCCAGCAGTCCTCATCAGGGGGGACTCAGGGGCTACACCTTC. The encoded protein is CASSPHQGGLRGYTF.

This clone was counted only a few times. This chain uses TRBV2 with TRBJ1-1; tentatively, D is TRBD1 (5 bases). In germline, CDR1 is SNHLY, CDR2 FYNNEI. V was trimmed by 9 bases and J by 1 base, leaving 12 bases between them. The CDR3 spans 13 residues. The CDR3 reads CARLAQGNTEAFF. CDR3 DNA sequence: TGTGCCAGACTTGCTCAGGGGAACACTGAAGCTTTCTTT.